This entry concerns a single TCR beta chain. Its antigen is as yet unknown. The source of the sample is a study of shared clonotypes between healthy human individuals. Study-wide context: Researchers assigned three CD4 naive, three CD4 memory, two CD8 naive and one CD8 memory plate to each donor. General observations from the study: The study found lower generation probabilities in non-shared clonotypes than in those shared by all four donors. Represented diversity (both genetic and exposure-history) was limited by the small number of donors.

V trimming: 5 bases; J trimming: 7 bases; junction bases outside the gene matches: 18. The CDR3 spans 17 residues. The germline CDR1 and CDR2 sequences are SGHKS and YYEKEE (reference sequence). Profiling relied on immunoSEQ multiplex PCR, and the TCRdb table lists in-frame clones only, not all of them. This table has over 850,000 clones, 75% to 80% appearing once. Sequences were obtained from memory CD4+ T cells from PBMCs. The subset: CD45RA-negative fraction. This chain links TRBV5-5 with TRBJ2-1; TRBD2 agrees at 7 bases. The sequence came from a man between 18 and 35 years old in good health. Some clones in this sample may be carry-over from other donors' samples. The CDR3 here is CASSMIGGRARRNEQFF. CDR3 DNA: TGTGCCAGCAGTATGATTGGGGGGAGGGCCCGGAGGAATGAGCAGTTCTTC. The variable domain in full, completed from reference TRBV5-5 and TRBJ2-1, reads DAGVTQSPTHLIKTRGQQVTLRCSPISGHKSVSWYQQVLGQGPQFIFQYYEKEERGRGNFPDRFSARQFPNYSSELNVNALLLGDSALYLCASSMIGGRARRNEQFFGPGTRLTVL.